Detailed here is one TCR beta chain. Its specificity is unknown. The sample comes from a study of cytomegalovirus exposure and HLA in healthy donors. Overall study: In terms of ancestry, the Caucasian-associated cluster contained 75% to 85% of the approximately 420 genotyped donors. Study-wide findings and caveats: Highly shared sequence variants in one cluster were likely a sequencing artifact. Testing in vitro showed three CMV-associated chains specific for CMV antigens.

CDR3 length: 13 residues. Germline V gene sequence: CDR1 SNHLY, CDR2 FYNNEI. Trimming removed 4 bases at V and 15 bases at J, with 18 bases between. 13 Jbeta primers and 60 Vbeta primers were used for the PCR. Data came from immunoSEQ multiplex PCR; TCRdb stores just in-frame clones and leaves some out. This table has more than 150,000 clones, just under 80% appearing once. The rearrangement uses TRBV2 and TRBJ1-4; D is possibly TRBD1 (6 bases). Sequenced material: PBMCs. This receptor was taken from a woman aged 25 to 39 in good health and CMV-seropositive. CDR3 amino acids: CASSVVGGHGLFF. The DNA of the CDR3 is TGTGCCAGCAGTGTGGTAGGGGGACACGGTTTGTTTTTT.